Listed below are T cell receptor beta chains from one sample, sequenced in a study of T cell responses to AZD1222 COVID-19 vaccine. Using immunoSEQ multiplex PCR, the repertoire was profiled, and TCRdb retains in-frame clones only, with some absent. Found here are approximately 120,000 clones, less than 90% of them singletons; the top ten hold about 4.7%. The sample was peripheral blood, taken on day 0 of AZD1222 vaccination. Receptors originate from an adult in good health. The CDR3 runs from the conserved cysteine through the conserved F or W. The order of the fields is D gene, J gene, clone size, V gene, CDR3 DNA, CDR3 protein. A D gene is named only where the DNA matches it firmly. Expanded clones get a size class; other rows say once, few or many, or leave the size out.

NA | TRBJ2-1 | once | TRBV6-4 | TGTGCCAGCAGCCCGAGGGATATGAATGAGCAGTTCTTC | CASSPRDMNEQFF
TRBD2 | TRBJ2-2 | NA | TRBV7-2 | TGTGCCAGCAGCTTAGCGGGACTAGCGGTAACCGGGGAGCTGTTTTTT | CASSLAGLAVTGELFF
TRBD2 | TRBJ2-1 | NA | TRBV6-5 | TGTGCCAGCAGTTTCGGGGTAGCGGGAAGTAATGAGCAGTTCTTC | CASSFGVAGSNEQFF
NA | TRBJ1-1 | NA | TRBV5-1 | TGCGCCAGCAGCCCGAGGGAGGGGGGGAACACTGAAGCTTTCTTT | CASSPREGGNTEAFF
TRBD2 | TRBJ2-5 | NA | TRBV5-6 | TGTGCCAGCAGCTTGGCCCTTGCGGGGGGGCCCCTAGAGACCCAGTACTTC | CASSLALAGGPLETQYF
NA | TRBJ2-1 | NA | TRBV19 | TGTGCCAGTAGTACTAGGCTAAATGAGCAGTTCTTC | CASSTRLNEQFF
NA | TRBJ1-2 | once | TRBV18 | TGTGCCAGCTCACCAGAGAGGGCTGGAGGCTACACCTTC | CASSPERAGGYTF
NA | TRBJ2-1 | NA | TRBV4-1 | TGCGCCAGCAGCCAAGATTTGAAGGGAGTTGAGCAGTTCTTC | CASSQDLKGVEQFF
TRBD2 | TRBJ2-1 | NA | TRBV5-1 | TGCGCCAGCAGCTTGGGCGCGAGCGGGAGACATTTGAGTGAGCAGTTCTTC | CASSLGASGRHLSEQFF
TRBD2 | TRBJ2-1 | NA | TRBV24-1 | TGTGCCACCAGTGAGCTGGACGGGGGGAATGAGCAGTTCTTC | CATSELDGGNEQFF
NA | TRBJ2-5 | NA | TRBV12-3/TRBV12-4 | TGTGCCAGCAGTCGGGGACAAGAGACCCAGTACTTC | CASSRGQETQYF
NA | TRBJ1-1 | NA | TRBV30 | TGTGCCTGGAGTGTATCCAGGAACACTGAAGCTTTCTTT | CAWSVSRNTEAFF
NA | TRBJ2-7 | NA | TRBV29-1 | TGCAGCGTCAACGACGGGATGGGGGAGCAGTACTTC | CSVNDGMGEQYF
NA | TRBJ1-6 | once | TRBV6-4 | TGTGCCAGCAGTGACTCGTACAGAAATAATTCACCCCTCCACTTT | CASSDSYRNNSPLHF
NA | TRBJ2-2 | NA | TRBV6-6 | TGTGCCAGCAGTTACAGGGTCGCGAACACCGGGGAGCTGTTTTTT | CASSYRVANTGELFF
NA | TRBJ2-5 | NA | TRBV21-1 | TGTGCCAGCAGCAGTAGCGGGAGGCAGGAGACCCAGTACTTC | CASSSSGRQETQYF
NA | TRBJ2-1 | NA | TRBV21-1 | TGTGCCAGCAGCAAAGGTAACAGAACCCCGGGCAATGAGCAGTTCTTC | CASSKGNRTPGNEQFF
TRBD2 | TRBJ2-3 | NA | TRBV13 | TGTGCCAGCAGCCATGTGGGACTAGCGGGAGAGCTCGTCACAGATACGCAGTATTTT | CASSHVGLAGELVTDTQYF
NA | TRBJ1-2 | once | TRBV2 | TGTGCCAGCAGTGGTGGCAGGAGCCGGGGAGACTATGGCTACACCTTC | CASSGGRSRGDYGYTF
TRBD1 | TRBJ2-1 | NA | TRBV11-3 | TGTGCCAGCAGCTCCTTGGGGACAGGGGGCTACAATGAGCAGTTCTTC | CASSSLGTGGYNEQFF
NA | TRBJ2-2 | once | TRBV30 | TGTGCCTGTGGACGGGCGAGGAACACCGGGGAGCTGTTTTTT | CACGRARNTGELFF
NA | TRBJ2-3 | NA | TRBV4-2 | TGTGCCAGCAGCCGCCGGGAGTTCGGCACAGATACGCAGTATTTT | CASSRREFGTDTQYF
NA | TRBJ2-4 | NA | TRBV28 | TGTGCCATCAGGGACACCCAAAACATTCAGTACTTC | CAIRDTQNIQYF
NA | TRBJ1-1 | once | TRBV7-3 | TGTGCCAGCAGCTCCCAAGGACAGCTTGAAGCTTTCTTT | CASSSQGQLEAFF
TRBD1 | TRBJ1-2 | NA | TRBV4-3 | TGCGCCAGCAGCCTCATTACAGGGGGCGCTAACTATGGCTACACCTTC | CASSLITGGANYGYTF
NA | TRBJ1-1 | NA | TRBV29-1 | TGCAGCGCCTCGGTGGGCACTGAAGCTTTCTTT | CSASVGTEAFF
NA | TRBJ1-2 | NA | TRBV24-1 | TGTGCCACCAGTGTTCCGGGACAACCGTGGGACGGCTACACCTTC | CATSVPGQPWDGYTF
NA | TRBJ2-6 | NA | TRBV9 | TGTGCCAGCAGCGTTGGATCTAAGGAGGGATGGACTGGGGCCAACGTCCTGACTTTC | CASSVGSKEGWTGANVLTF
NA | TRBJ1-5 | once | TRBV4-3 | TGCGCCAGCAGCCAAGATGCGGGGGGGAATCAGCCCCAGCATTTT | CASSQDAGGNQPQHF
NA | TRBJ1-6 | NA | TRBV6-5 | TGTGCCAGCAGTTACTCTGGACATCTTAATTCACCCCTCCACTTT | CASSYSGHLNSPLHF
NA | TRBJ2-2 | NA | TRBV7-9 | TGTGCCAGCAGCTTATCTAATACCGGGGAGCTGTTTTTT | CASSLSNTGELFF
NA | TRBJ1-1 | NA | TRBV7-2 | TGTGCCAGCAGCCTCACCGGAATCGGAGCTTTCTTT | CASSLTGIGAFF
TRBD2 | TRBJ2-1 | once | TRBV28 | TGTGCCAGCAGTTTATATACTAGCGGGAGAGGAGGTCTACGAAATGAGCAGTTCTTC | CASSLYTSGRGGLRNEQFF
NA | TRBJ2-7 | once | TRBV19 | TGTGCCAGTAGTATGGGGCTGGGGTACGAGCAGTACTTC | CASSMGLGYEQYF
NA | TRBJ2-3 | NA | TRBV11-3 | TGTGCCAGCAGCCCGAGGACTACTGTGAGAACAGATACGCAGTATTTT | CASSPRTTVRTDTQYF
TRBD2 | TRBJ2-2 | NA | TRBV10-3 | TGTGCCATCAGGGCCGGGACTAGCGGGACCAACACCGGGGAGCTGTTTTTT | CAIRAGTSGTNTGELFF
NA | TRBJ1-1 | NA | TRBV27 | TGTGCCAGCAGTTTAGATCGGGTGGACACTGAAGCTTTCTTT | CASSLDRVDTEAFF
TRBD1 | TRBJ2-7 | NA | TRBV11-3 | TGTGCCAGCAGCATAGACAGGGGACCCTACGAGCAGTACTTC | CASSIDRGPYEQYF
NA | TRBJ2-7 | NA | TRBV6-2/TRBV6-3 | TGTGCCAGCAGTTCCAGTAGCGAGCAGTACTTC | CASSSSSEQYF
TRBD1 | TRBJ1-2 | NA | TRBV19 | TGTGCCAGTAGTCCGGGGGGGACAGAGAAAAACTATGGCTACACCTTC | CASSPGGTEKNYGYTF
NA | TRBJ2-1 | NA | TRBV20-1 | TGCAGTGCTGACAAGGGGGAGCAGTTCTTC | CSADKGEQFF
TRBD1 | TRBJ1-4 | NA | TRBV19 | TGTGCCAGTAGTATCATTTGGGGACAGAATGAAAAACTGTTTTTT | CASSIIWGQNEKLFF
TRBD1 | TRBJ1-1 | NA | TRBV27 | TGTGCCAGCAGCCTGGGACAGGGGACACACACTGAAGCTTTCTTT | CASSLGQGTHTEAFF
NA | TRBJ2-6 | NA | TRBV27 | TGTGCCAGCAGTGGAGACCTTTCTGGGGCCAACGTCCTGACTTTC | CASSGDLSGANVLTF
NA | TRBJ2-2 | once | TRBV9 | TGTGCCAGCAGCGGCCTAAGTAATACCGGGGAGCTGTTTTTT | CASSGLSNTGELFF
NA | TRBJ2-3 | NA | TRBV6-2/TRBV6-3 | TGTGCCAGCAGTTCCCTCTATAACCATACGCAGTATTTT | CASSSLYNHTQYF
TRBD1 | TRBJ1-4 | NA | TRBV9 | TGTGCCAGCAGCGCCATCGGACAGGGCAGGGAAAAACTGTTTTTT | CASSAIGQGREKLFF
NA | TRBJ2-5 | NA | TRBV2 | TGTGCCAGCAGTCGAACAGGGTACCAAGAGACCCAGTACTTC | CASSRTGYQETQYF
NA | TRBJ1-1 | NA | TRBV7-9 | TGTGCCAGCAGCCCGGCGGGCCTGAACACTGAAGCTTTCTTT | CASSPAGLNTEAFF
TRBD2 | TRBJ2-3 | NA | TRBV5-1 | TGCGCCAGCAGCTCGCCCGGGACTAGCGGGGGCACAGATACGCAGTATTTT | CASSSPGTSGGTDTQYF
NA | TRBJ1-2 | NA | TRBV27 | TGTGCCAGCAGTTTAACAGAGGACCAGAGCTATGGCTACACCTTC | CASSLTEDQSYGYTF